The 31 T cell receptor beta chains reported below all come from one sample, sequenced in a study of control samples from healthy donors and cancer patients (dated by TCRdb to the early 2020s). Library generation was performed with the immunoSEQ multiplex PCR assay. This is the immuneACCESS table as TCRdb keeps it, with only in-frame sequences that have V and J called. A part of the clones is gone; compared with another copy, unresolved V genes explain less than half, and the rest is unexplained. The sample records some 100,000 clones, 90% of which are singletons. More than 3.5% of the sample is taken by the ten largest. Sequenced material: blood. Receptors originate from a human donor in good health. The donor label of this sample is uncertain.

This chain uses TRBV5-6 with TRBJ1-2, with D unresolved. Per the germline V gene, CDR1 is SGHDT and CDR2 is YYEEEE. The V end lost 0 bases, the J end lost 8 bases, and 11 bases lay between the germline ends. The CDR3 covers 13 residues. The CDR3 nucleotides read TGTGCCAGCAGCTTGGCCACATGGAGCGGCTACACCTTC. This sequence encodes CASSLATWSGYTF.

This sequence joins TRBV6-6 and TRBJ2-2, with unresolved D. Germline CDR1 and CDR2: MNHNY and SVGAGI (reference sequence). The ends were cut back, 2 bases at V and 3 bases at J, with 10 bases in the middle. CDR3 size: 15 residues. The CDR3 sequence: CASSYSPRDTGELFF. CDR3 nucleotides: TGTGCCAGCAGTTACAGCCCTAGAGACACCGGGGAGCTGTTTTTT.

V usage is TRBV25-1 and J usage is TRBJ1-3, with D perhaps matching TRBD1 (5 bases). V dropped 7 bases and J dropped 3 bases, with 13 bases sitting between them. The CDR3 spans 14 residues. The V gene's germline CDR1 is MGHDK and CDR2 SYGVNS. In nucleotides, the CDR3 is TGTGCCAGCATCGGGGGAAGTGGTGGAAACACCATATATTTT. It encodes CASIGGSGGNTIYF.

This clone has a single count. The chain combines TRBV9 with TRBJ1-2, with no clear D. CDR1 is SGDLS and CDR2 is YYNGEE in the germline V gene. The ends were cut back, 0 bases at V and 7 bases at J, with 19 bases in the middle. The CDR3 runs to 16 residues. The CDR3 region is CASSVATREPLFGYTF. In DNA form, the CDR3 reads TGTGCCAGCAGCGTAGCGACCCGGGAACCCCTCTTTGGCTACACCTTC.

This clone was recorded only once. This rearrangement joins TRBV5-6 to TRBJ2-3, with D possibly matching TRBD1 (6 bases). The V gene lost 4 bases and the J gene lost 0 bases, with 18 bases spanning the gap. Germline V gene lookup returns CDR1 SGHDT and CDR2 YYEEEE. The CDR3 is made up of 17 amino acids. CDR3 protein: CASSEITGRPSTDTQYF. The CDR3 nucleotides read TGTGCCAGCAGCGAGATAACAGGGCGACCTAGCACAGATACGCAGTATTTT.

J is TRBJ2-1 and V is TRBV24-1, with D perhaps assigned TRBD1 or TRBD2 (6 bases each). Deletions cut 0 bases from V and 9 bases from J, with 14 bases between. The CDR3 extends over 15 amino acids. Germline CDR1 KGHDR, CDR2 SFDVKD. This chain's CDR3 is CATSDLRQEGSEQFF. CDR3 nucleotides: TGTGCCACCAGTGATTTGCGACAGGAGGGGAGTGAGCAGTTCTTC.

The CDR3 here is CAWSVNGETQYF. For the CDR3, the DNA is TGTGCCTGGAGTGTAAATGGAGAGACCCAGTACTTC. The chain is built from TRBV30 and TRBJ2-5; no clear D gene. The V end was cut by 0 bases, the J end by 4 bases, with 6 bases between. Germline V CDR1 and CDR2: GTSNPN, SVGIG (reference sequence). This CDR3 has 12 residues.

The rearrangement links TRBV7-9 to TRBJ1-1; D remains unclear. The length of the CDR3 is 13 residues. CDR1 is SEHNR and CDR2 is FQNEAQ in the germline V gene (reference sequence). Trimming pared 0 bases from V and 1 base from J, leaving 3 bases between. This chain's CDR3 is CASSLAENTEAFF. DNA of the CDR3: TGTGCCAGCAGCTTAGCGGAGAACACTGAAGCTTTCTTT.

This clone was found a few times. V is TRBV4-1 and J is TRBJ2-5; D may match TRBD1 or TRBD2 (5 bases each). CDR3 length equals 15 residues. Germline V lookup: CDR1 MGHRA, CDR2 YSYEKL. The ends were cut back, 1 base at V and 3 bases at J, with 12 bases in the middle. CDR3 bases: TGCGCCAGCAGCCAAGGGTGGGACGGTGAAGAGACCCAGTACTTC. Translating it yields CASSQGWDGEETQYF.

The rearrangement uses TRBV2 and TRBJ1-3; D not resolved. The V end lost 1 base, the J end lost 11 bases, and 15 bases lay between the germline ends. Looked up from germline, CDR1 is SNHLY and CDR2 is FYNNEI. This CDR3 spans 14 amino acids. CDR3 sequence (DNA): TGTGCCAGCAGTGAAGGCTTGTCAACTAAGGCCATATATTTT. Encoded protein: CASSEGLSTKAIYF.

The chain links TRBV10-1 to TRBJ2-2, with TRBD2 matching over 7 bases. Germline V gives CDR1 WNHNN, CDR2 SYGVQD (reference sequence). The CDR3 runs to 14 residues. Unmatched junction bases numbered 3, after V lost 5 bases and J lost 3 bases. The CDR3 sequence: CASSLGGDTGELFF. CDR3 coding DNA: TGCGCCAGCAGTTTGGGGGGGGACACCGGGGAGCTGTTTTTT.

This clone was observed a single time. V and J are TRBV29-1 and TRBJ1-5; D remains unclear. Germline CDR1 and CDR2: SQVTM and ANQGSEA. CDR3 length equals 13 residues. V lost 6 bases to trimming and J lost 3 bases, with 12 bases between them. CDR3 coding DNA: TGCAGCGTCCTAGACGGTACCAATCAGCCCCAGCATTTT. Translating it yields CSVLDGTNQPQHF.

This chain links TRBV6-1 with TRBJ1-6; D not certain. Per the germline V gene, CDR1 is MNHNS and CDR2 is SASEGT. Trimming took 5 bases from V and 9 from J, leaving 8 bases between them. This CDR3 contains 12 residues. CDR3 residues: CASSLGASPLHF. CDR3 nucleotides: TGTGCCAGCAGTTTGGGTGCTTCACCCCTCCACTTT.

The count of this clone is one. The V and J genes are TRBV19 and TRBJ2-1; 7 bases line up with TRBD1. The trim removed 4 bases at V and 10 bases at J, leaving 7 bases unmatched. In germline, CDR1 is LNHDA, CDR2 SQIVND (reference sequence). The CDR3 runs to 13 residues. In nucleotides, the CDR3 is TGTGCCAGTAGTACAACAGGGGATCGGGAGCAGTTCTTC. Its translation is CASSTTGDREQFF. Full variable domain (outside the CDR3, taken from reference TRBV19 and TRBJ2-1): DGGITQSPKYLFRKEGQNVTLSCEQNLNHDAMYWYRQDPGQGLRLIYYSQIVNDFQKGDIAEGYSVSREKKESFPLTVTSAQKNPTAFYLCASSTTGDREQFFGPGTRLTVL.

The rearrangement links TRBV10-3 to TRBJ2-2; no firm D call. V lost 10 bases and J lost 5, with 20 bases in between. This CDR3 comprises 15 residues. Looked up from germline, CDR1 is ENHRY and CDR2 is SYGVKD. The CDR3 nucleotides are TGTGCCACCATTAACACGGACCCTGGAACCGGGGAGCTGTTTTTT. It specifies CATINTDPGTGELFF.

A few counts support this clone. The CDR3 nucleotides read TGTGCCAGCAGTGGCCAGGAGTCAATGAACACCGGGGAGCTGTTTTTT. Protein: CASSGQESMNTGELFF. The chain is built from TRBV6-1 and TRBJ2-2; D unresolved. Germline CDR1 and CDR2: MNHNS and SASEGT. V was clipped by 4 bases and J by 1 base, with 13 bases between them. The CDR3 has 16 amino acids.

The chain employs TRBV5-1 and TRBJ2-3; tentative D call: TRBD1 (6 bases). The V end was cut by 3 bases, the J end by 6 bases, with 14 bases between. Germline assignment: CDR1 SGHRS and CDR2 YFSETQ. The CDR3 loop spans 14 amino acids. CDR3 residues: CASSSGADRDTQYF. The CDR3 DNA follows: TGCGCCAGCAGCTCAGGCGCAGACAGGGATACGCAGTATTTT.

This rearrangement joins TRBV4-1 to TRBJ1-2; TRBD1 agrees at 7 bases. The J segment lost 0 bases and the V segment lost 0 bases, leaving 1 base of the junction unmatched. CDR3 length: 15 amino acids. Germline CDR1 is MGHRA and CDR2 is YSYEKL. The DNA of the CDR3 is TGCGCCAGCAGCCAAGACAGGGGGGCTAACTATGGCTACACCTTC. This translates into CASSQDRGANYGYTF.

Only one count was recorded for this clone. The chain has TRBV28 and TRBJ1-5; the match to TRBD1 covers 8 bases. Trimming took 1 base from V and 2 from J; bases not matched to a gene: 7. CDR3 size: 17 residues. Germline loops: CDR1 MDHEN, CDR2 SYDVKM. CDR3 coding DNA: TGTGCCAGCAGTTTATCCAGGGGGCAAGTGGGCAATCAGCCCCAGCATTTT. Amino acid sequence: CASSLSRGQVGNQPQHF.

In this sample, this clone turned up once. J is TRBJ1-1 and V is TRBV6-2 or TRBV6-3; D is undetermined. The CDR3 covers 15 residues. V was cut by 5 bases and J by 1 base, with 14 bases left in between. Germline V CDR1 and CDR2: MNHEY, SVGEGT. The CDR3 reads CASSPTGWRNTEAFF. In nucleotides, the CDR3 is TGTGCCAGCAGTCCGACGGGTTGGCGGAACACTGAAGCTTTCTTT.

This clone occurred a few times. This sequence joins TRBV14 and TRBJ2-7, with a weak D call TRBD2 (5 bases). This CDR3 spans 15 amino acids. Germline CDR1 SGHDN, CDR2 FVKESK. Trimming cost V 4 bases and J 0 bases, with 13 bases left between them. The CDR3 nucleotides read TGTGCCAGCAGCCGACGGACGGGGAGCTCCTACGAGCAGTACTTC. The encoded protein is CASSRRTGSSYEQYF. Complete variable domain (other parts from reference TRBV14 and TRBJ2-7): EAGVTQFPSHSVIEKGQTVTLRCDPISGHDNLYWYRRVMGKEIKFLLHFVKESKQDESGMPNNRFLAERTGGTYSTLKVQPAELEDSGVYFCASSRRTGSSYEQYFGPGTRLTVT.

The chain couples TRBV5-1 to TRBJ2-1; a weak D match, TRBD1 (5 bases). Germline V gives CDR1 SGHRS, CDR2 YFSETQ. Trimming removed 0 bases at V and 5 bases at J, with 6 bases between. This CDR3 has 13 residues. CDR3 coding DNA: TGCGCCAGCAGCTTGGCGACAGACAATGAGCAGTTCTTC. It encodes CASSLATDNEQFF.

This chain uses TRBV7-2 with TRBJ1-5; tentative D call: TRBD1 (6 bases). V lost 0 bases and J lost 5, with 11 bases in between. The CDR3 runs to 15 residues. CDR1 and CDR2 (germline): SGHTA, FQGNSA. In DNA, the CDR3 is TGTGCCAGCAGCTTAGCGTGGGGGGGCGATCAGCCCCAGCATTTT. Its translation: CASSLAWGGDQPQHF.

As regards this clone: The identical CDR3 is also encoded by other nucleotide sequences in the sample. The chain carries TRBV27 and TRBJ1-5; D remains unclear. The CDR3 runs 14 residues. The V end was cut by 4 bases, the J end by 0 bases, with 7 bases between. Germline lookup yields CDR1 MNHEY and CDR2 SMNVEV (reference sequence). CDR3 loop: CASSYRNSNQPQHF. The CDR3 bases are TGTGCCAGCAGTTATCGAAATAGCAATCAGCCCCAGCATTTT.

For this clone: A junction end diverges from the germline sequence, so it may reflect a read error. This chain connects TRBV19 to TRBJ2-7, with a possible D match to TRBD1 (5 bases). CDR1 LNHDA and CDR2 SQIVND come from the germline V gene (reference sequence). The CDR3 is 15 residues long. CDR3 nucleotide sequence: TGTGCCAGTAGTGTAGACAGTTCAAACTCCTACGAGCAGTACTTC. Translated: CASSVDSSNSYEQYF.

About this clone itself: Given a much more abundant clone one base away, this may be a read error. Other DNA sequences in this sample translate to the same CDR3. The chain recombines TRBV5-1 with TRBJ2-7; the D call may be TRBD1 or TRBD2 (6 bases each). The germline V gene encodes CDR1 SGHRS and CDR2 YFSETQ. Trimming shortened V by 0 bases and J by 5 bases, and 18 bases separated the two germline ends. The CDR3 has 16 residues. CDR3 nucleotide sequence: TGCGCCAGCAGCTTGGCTTTATCTGGGGGGCGGGACGAGCAGTACTTC. Translated, it gives CASSLALSGGRDEQYF.

The chain joins TRBV5-4 to TRBJ2-7; D gene uncertain. Germline V gene lookup returns CDR1 SGHNT and CDR2 YYREEE (reference sequence). V lost 0 bases, J lost 2 bases, and 12 bases lay in between. This CDR3 region has 15 residues. CDR3 nucleotides: TGTGCCAGCAGCTTGGACGGTGGCAGGCCCTACGAGCAGTACTTC. Translation gives CASSLDGGRPYEQYF.

The chain couples TRBV29-1 to TRBJ1-3; a weak D match, TRBD1 (5 bases). Trimming removed 6 bases from V and 0 bases from J, with 6 bases in between. From germline, CDR1 is SQVTM and CDR2 ANQGSEA. The CDR3 spans 12 residues. CDR3 sequence: CSVGASGNTIYF. The CDR3 bases are TGCAGCGTCGGGGCCTCTGGAAACACCATATATTTT.

The chain recombines TRBV5-1 with TRBJ2-3, with D possibly being TRBD2 (6 bases). The germline gives CDR1 SGHRS, CDR2 YFSETQ. The V and J ends lost 5 bases and 2 bases respectively, with 15 bases between them. The CDR3 consists of 15 residues. The CDR3 sequence is CASRSSSALTDTQYF. As DNA, the CDR3 is TGCGCCAGCAGGTCCTCTAGCGCCCTCACAGATACGCAGTATTTT.

This chain links TRBV6-5 with TRBJ1-5; D gene uncertain. CDR1 is MNHEY and CDR2 is SVGAGI in the germline V gene. The V end lost 10 bases, the J end lost 10 bases, and 26 bases lay between the germline ends. The CDR3 spans 15 residues. CDR3 DNA sequence: TGTGCCACCCTAGTCGCCCCTCTCGGGATTCAACCCCAGCATTTT. Translating it yields CATLVAPLGIQPQHF.

This clone was picked up one time. Other DNA variants within this sample encode the same CDR3. The chain employs TRBV5-1 and TRBJ1-2; a possible D gene is TRBD1 (5 bases). In germline, CDR1 is SGHRS, CDR2 YFSETQ. Trimming stripped 0 bases from V and 4 bases from J, with 7 bases between. This CDR3 has 13 residues. Here the CDR3 DNA reads TGCGCCAGCAGCTTGGAAGGGACCTATGGCTACACCTTC. It encodes CASSLEGTYGYTF.